These 21 T cell receptor beta chains were all obtained from the same sample, sequenced in a study of early T cells in non-severe SARS-CoV-2 infection. TCRdb passed the 5' RACE reads through MiXCR, listing each CDR3 protein once. The sample holds roughly 30,000 distinct CDR3 sequences, 4.5% to 5.5% seen once. The specimen was whole blood. All receptors derive from an adult who was a healthcare worker with PCR-confirmed SARS-CoV-2 infection or an uninfected control (not recorded which).

Many counts were recorded for this clonotype. The chain recombines TRBV28 with TRBJ2-6; D is possibly TRBD2 (5 bases). The CDR3 has 17 amino acids. Germline V gene sequence: CDR1 MDHEN, CDR2 SYDVKM. V lost 3 bases, J lost 4 bases, and 16 bases lay in between. The CDR3 here is CASSFGSRARGANVLTF. The DNA of the CDR3 is TGTGCCAGCAGTTTCGGGTCGAGGGCCAGGGGGGCCAACGTCCTGACTTTC.

This clonotype occurred many times. V is TRBV11-2 and J is TRBJ2-1, with D possibly being TRBD2 (5 bases). Germline CDR1 reads SGHAT; CDR2 reads FQNNGV. This CDR3 region has 14 residues. Trimming removed 0 bases from V and 4 bases from J, with 7 bases in between. CDR3 nucleotide sequence: TGTGCCAGCAGCTTAGAACCGGGATACAATGAGCAGTTCTTC. This sequence encodes CASSLEPGYNEQFF.

This clonotype came up many times. The J gene is TRBJ1-2, the V gene TRBV19; D is undetermined. V was clipped by 5 bases and J by 7 bases, with 11 bases between them. This CDR3 is 12 amino acids long. Germline CDR1 and CDR2: LNHDA and SQIVND (reference sequence). DNA for the CDR3: TGTGCCAGTAGTTTTCAGCGGCGTGGCTACACCTTC. Translating it yields CASSFQRRGYTF.

This clonotype showed up just a few times. The chain employs TRBV4-1 and TRBJ2-7; D tentatively fits TRBD1 or TRBD2 (5 bases each). V was shortened by 6 bases and J by 6 bases, with 18 bases between the two germline ends. The CDR3 is 14 residues long. In germline, CDR1 is MGHRA, CDR2 YSYEKL. CDR3 residues: CASSFLRGDGEQYF. The CDR3 region has the DNA TGCGCCAGCAGTTTTTTAAGAGGGGACGGCGAGCAGTACTTC.

This clonotype was counted at least ten times. The chain uses TRBV11-2 and TRBJ2-2; D unresolved. The CDR3 spans 15 residues. Germline V gene sequence: CDR1 SGHAT, CDR2 FQNNGV. The V gene lost 1 base and the J gene lost 4 bases, with 10 bases spanning the gap. The CDR3 DNA reads as TGTGCCAGCAGCTTAGTATCCGGAAGCACCGGGGAGCTGTTTTTT. Translation gives CASSLVSGSTGELFF.

Only a few counts were recorded for this clonotype. The chain links TRBV11-2 to TRBJ2-4; 12 bases agree with TRBD2. Germline-derived CDR1 and CDR2 are SGHAT and FQNNGV. The CDR3 has 19 residues. V trimming: 2 bases; J trimming: 0 bases; junction bases outside the gene matches: 8. CDR3 in DNA: TGTGCCAGCAGCTTAAGGACTAGCGGGACGGGCCCAGCCAAAAACATTCAGTACTTC. Translating it yields CASSLRTSGTGPAKNIQYF.

This clonotype was detected ten times or more. The chain is built from TRBV18 and TRBJ2-3; D not resolved. CDR1 is KGHSH, CDR2 LQKENI, per germline. The CDR3 is 15 residues long. V gave up 0 bases and J gave up 3 bases, with 10 bases separating them. CDR3 bases: TGTGCCAGCTCACCACCAGAGAGTAGGACAGATACGCAGTATTTT. Translated: CASSPPESRTDTQYF.

The V call is TRBV7-2, the J call TRBJ2-2; no clear D. V lost 2 bases and J 1 base, leaving 5 bases between the germline ends. From germline, CDR1 is SGHTA and CDR2 FQGNSA. The CDR3 spans 14 residues. The CDR3 spells CASSLSWNTGELFF. The CDR3 DNA reads TGTGCCAGCAGCTTATCGTGGAACACCGGGGAGCTGTTTTTT. The full variable domain, with the rest looked up from reference TRBV7-2 and TRBJ2-2, is GAGVSQSPSNKVTEKGKDVELRCDPISGHTALYWYRQSLGQGLEFLIYFQGNSAPDKSGLPSDRFSAERTGGSVSTLTIQRTQQEDSAVYLCASSLSWNTGELFFGEGSRLTVL.

The chain carries TRBV11-2 and TRBJ2-2; the D is unclear. Trimming shortened V by 4 bases and J by 2 bases, and 8 bases separated the two germline ends. CDR1 is SGHAT, CDR2 FQNNGV, per germline. This CDR3 has 14 amino acids. CDR3 coding DNA: TGTGCCAGCAGCTGGGTGATAAACACCGGGGAGCTGTTTTTT. It codes for CASSWVINTGELFF.

The gene calls are TRBV11-2 and TRBJ1-6, with unresolved D. V lost 0 bases, J lost 1 base, and 4 bases lay in between. The germline gives CDR1 SGHAT, CDR2 FQNNGV. The CDR3 totals 15 residues. CDR3 in DNA: TGTGCCAGCAGCTTAGAGGCATCCTATAATTCACCCCTCCACTTT. Protein: CASSLEASYNSPLHF. The entire variable domain, with the rest obtained from reference TRBV11-2 and TRBJ1-6, is as follows: EAGVAQSPRYKIIEKRQSVAFWCNPISGHATLYWYQQILGQGPKLLIQFQNNGVVDDSQLPKDRFSAERLKGVDSTLKIQPAKLEDSAVYLCASSLEASYNSPLHFGNGTRLTVT.

Ten or more counts support this clonotype. The J gene is TRBJ2-2, the V gene TRBV29-1, with 9 positions matching TRBD2. There are 16 residues in the CDR3. Germline-derived CDR1 and CDR2 are SQVTM and ANQGSEA. Trimming cost V 1 base and J 0 bases; bases outside gene matches: 3. CDR3 coding DNA: TGCAGCGTTGAAGGGCTAGCGGGACCGAACACCGGGGAGCTGTTTTTT. It encodes CSVEGLAGPNTGELFF.

This clonotype was recorded a few times. The chain recombines TRBV7-9 with TRBJ2-3; TRBD1 aligns across 9 bases. The CDR3 is 16 residues long. V lost 7 bases, J lost 6 bases, and 14 bases stayed unmatched. Germline V CDR1 and CDR2: SEHNR, FQNEAQ (reference sequence). CDR3 coding DNA: TGTGCCAGCAAGAGTTGGGAACAGGGGGCTTTCGATACGCAGTATTTT. Its protein is CASKSWEQGAFDTQYF.

This clonotype was detected ten times or more. The chain joins TRBV5-1 to TRBJ2-1, with D tentatively TRBD2 (6 bases). The germline CDR1 and CDR2 sequences are SGHRS and YFSETQ. This CDR3 has 15 residues. The ends were cut back, 4 bases at V and 2 bases at J, with 13 bases in the middle. CDR3 sequence: CASSPGVGTYNEQFF. Written as DNA, the CDR3 is TGCGCCAGCAGCCCGGGGGTGGGGACCTACAATGAGCAGTTCTTC.

This clonotype was observed many times. The J gene is TRBJ2-5, the V gene TRBV7-3, with D maybe TRBD2 (5 bases). This CDR3 comprises 15 residues. Looked up from germline, CDR1 is SGHTA and CDR2 is FQGTGA. V was clipped by 2 bases and J by 4 bases, with 14 bases between them. The DNA of the CDR3 is TGTGCCAGCAGCTTATCCGGGGTTGTCACAGAGACCCAGTACTTC. It yields the protein CASSLSGVVTETQYF.

In its sample, this clonotype was seen a few times. The genes are TRBV19 and TRBJ1-2; the D gene is possibly TRBD1 (6 bases). Per the germline V gene, CDR1 is LNHDA and CDR2 is SQIVND (reference sequence). The CDR3 is 14 residues long. Between the trimmed V and J ends, which lost 2 bases and 3 bases, there was a span of 10 bases. The CDR3 DNA reads TGTGCCAGTAGTATAACAAACAGGGACTATGGCTACACCTTC. Its protein product is CASSITNRDYGYTF. Complete variable domain (other parts from reference TRBV19 and TRBJ1-2): DGGITQSPKYLFRKEGQNVTLSCEQNLNHDAMYWYRQDPGQGLRLIYYSQIVNDFQKGDIAEGYSVSREKKESFPLTVTSAQKNPTAFYLCASSITNRDYGYTFGSGTRLTVV.

The sample holds a few counts of this clonotype. The CDR3 loop reads CASSLEPEEEQYF. DNA for the CDR3: TGTGCCAGCAGCTTAGAGCCCGAGGAGGAGCAGTACTTC. This chain links TRBV11-2 with TRBJ2-7; D is unclear. Trimming stripped 0 bases from V and 7 bases from J, with 10 bases between. CDR1 is SGHAT and CDR2 is FQNNGV in the germline V gene. This CDR3 contains 13 residues. Full variable domain (missing parts from reference TRBV11-2 and TRBJ2-7): EAGVAQSPRYKIIEKRQSVAFWCNPISGHATLYWYQQILGQGPKLLIQFQNNGVVDDSQLPKDRFSAERLKGVDSTLKIQPAKLEDSAVYLCASSLEPEEEQYFGPGTRLTVT.

This clonotype has ten or more counts. V gene TRBV24-1 combines with J gene TRBJ2-2; a weak D match, TRBD1 (5 bases). CDR3 length: 16 residues. Germline V gives CDR1 KGHDR, CDR2 SFDVKD. V dropped 0 bases and J dropped 0 bases, with 7 bases sitting between them. The CDR3 DNA sequence: TGTGCCACCAGTGATTTGCTGACAGCGAACACCGGGGAGCTGTTTTTT. Its protein is CATSDLLTANTGELFF.

The chain couples TRBV2 to TRBJ2-7; 11 bases match TRBD2. Germline CDR1 SNHLY, CDR2 FYNNEI. This CDR3 comprises 15 residues. V lost 8 bases, J lost 2 bases, and 8 bases stayed unmatched. The CDR3 sequence: CASSLAGGRPYEQYF. The CDR3 DNA is TGTGCCAGCTCCCTAGCGGGGGGCCGACCCTACGAGCAGTACTTC.

This clonotype came up many times. V is TRBV7-6 and J is TRBJ1-6, with unresolved D. From germline, CDR1 is SGHVS and CDR2 FNYEAQ. The CDR3 spans 13 residues. Between the trimmed V and J ends, which lost 1 base and 11 bases, there was a span of 9 bases. This CDR3 reads CASSLGPGTPLHF. CDR3 in DNA: TGTGCCAGCAGCTTAGGTCCTGGGACACCCCTCCACTTT.

The table lists this clonotype with many counts. This rearrangement joins TRBV10-2 to TRBJ1-1; the match to TRBD1 covers 12 bases. This CDR3 is built from 15 residues. The V gene's germline CDR1 is WSHSY and CDR2 SAAADI. Unmatched junction bases numbered 10, after V lost 3 bases and J lost 11 bases. CDR3 region: CASSDQGQGALTAFF. As DNA, the CDR3 is TGCGCCAGCAGTGACCAGGGACAGGGGGCGCTTACGGCTTTCTTT.

This clonotype was recorded many times. The chain has TRBV12-5 and TRBJ1-5; tentative D call: TRBD1 (5 bases). The V end was cut by 8 bases, the J end by 1 base, with 12 bases between. This CDR3 contains 14 residues. Germline-derived CDR1 and CDR2 are LGHNT and FRNRAP. CDR3 protein: CASRGIGSNQPQHF. CDR3 in DNA: TGTGCTAGTAGGGGTATCGGGAGCAATCAGCCCCAGCATTTT.